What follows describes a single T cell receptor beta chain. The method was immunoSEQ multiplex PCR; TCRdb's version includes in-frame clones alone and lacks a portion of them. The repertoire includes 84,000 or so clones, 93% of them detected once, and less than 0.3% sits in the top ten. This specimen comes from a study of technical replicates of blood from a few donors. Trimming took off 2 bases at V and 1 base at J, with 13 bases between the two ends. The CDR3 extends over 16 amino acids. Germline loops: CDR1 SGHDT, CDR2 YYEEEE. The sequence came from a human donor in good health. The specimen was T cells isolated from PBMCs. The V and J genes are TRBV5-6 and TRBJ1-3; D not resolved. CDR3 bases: TGTGCCAGCAGCTTCGCCCCTGTCGGGTCTGGAAACACCATATATTTT. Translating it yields CASSFAPVGSGNTIYF.